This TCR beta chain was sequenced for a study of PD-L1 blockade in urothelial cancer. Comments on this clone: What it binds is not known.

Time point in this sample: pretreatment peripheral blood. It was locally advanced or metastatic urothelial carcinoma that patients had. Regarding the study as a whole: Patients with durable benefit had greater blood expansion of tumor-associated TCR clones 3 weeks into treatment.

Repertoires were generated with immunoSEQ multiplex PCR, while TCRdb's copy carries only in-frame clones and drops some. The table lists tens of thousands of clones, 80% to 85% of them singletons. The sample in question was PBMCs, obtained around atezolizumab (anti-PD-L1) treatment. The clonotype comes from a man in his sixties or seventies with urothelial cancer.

This CDR3 reads CASSPTSGEGYNEQFF. The CDR3 bases are TGTGCCAGCAGCCCGACTAGCGGAGAGGGGTACAATGAGCAGTTCTTC. The chain couples TRBV2 to TRBJ2-1, with TRBD2 matching 9 bases. V trimming: 6 bases; J trimming: 4 bases; junction bases outside the gene matches: 10. Germline CDR1 and CDR2: SNHLY and FYNNEI. This CDR3 has 16 amino acids.